Presented here are 22 T cell receptor beta chains from one specimen sequenced in a study of identical twins. TCRdb re-analysed the 5' RACE reads in MiXCR, keeping a single row per CDR3 protein. In the table there are 700,000 or so distinct CDR3 sequences, around 21% of which are singletons. The same data also contributed to another study, on T cells expressing NK-cell markers.

The sequencing input was PBMCs. All receptors come from a woman under 30 in good health.

This clonotype has at least ten counts. The chain links TRBV4-2 to TRBJ2-2; no clear D. Trimming took off 1 base at V and 6 bases at J, with 6 bases between the two ends. From germline, CDR1 is LGHNA and CDR2 YNFKEQ. CDR3 length: 13 residues. CDR3 bases: TGTGCCAGCAGCCAAGGCGTGTCCGGGGAGCTGTTTTTT. Amino acid sequence: CASSQGVSGELFF.

This clonotype has just a few counts. In nucleotides, the CDR3 is TGTGCCTGGAGTGCCGCCGGGACTACTTACGAGCAGTACTTC. This translates into CAWSAAGTTYEQYF. The chain couples TRBV30 to TRBJ2-7; 7 nucleotides agree with TRBD2. The CDR3 extends over 14 amino acids. Germline V gene lookup returns CDR1 GTSNPN and CDR2 SVGIG (reference sequence). After removal of 1 base from V and 4 bases from J, the junction contained 7 bases not matched to a gene.

This clonotype was recorded a few times. The chain links TRBV20-1 to TRBJ2-3; D is unresolved. Deletions cut 1 base from V and 4 bases from J, with 3 bases between. CDR1 and CDR2 from the germline V gene are DFQATT and SNEGSKA (reference sequence). The CDR3 has 11 residues. CDR3 in DNA: TGCAGTGCTAGAGCTCCAGATACGCAGTATTTT. Protein product: CSARAPDTQYF.

The chain links TRBV12-3 or TRBV12-4 to TRBJ2-5, with D tentatively TRBD2 (5 bases). The CDR3 spans 14 residues. Trimming pared 3 bases from V and 0 bases from J, leaving 8 bases between. The CDR3 DNA reads as TGTGCCAGCAGTTTTACCGGGGACCAAGAGACCCAGTACTTC. Amino acids: CASSFTGDQETQYF.

This chain uses TRBV5-1 with TRBJ2-3; 9 nucleotides match TRBD2. This CDR3 contains 16 residues. Germline V gene data show CDR1 as SGHRS and CDR2 as YFSETQ. Trimming cost V 3 bases and J 4 bases; bases outside gene matches: 9. The CDR3 here is CASSSISGGMSDTQYF. CDR3 DNA: TGCGCCAGCAGCTCAATTAGCGGGGGAATGTCAGATACGCAGTATTTT.

This clonotype was detected many times. The chain combines TRBV5-1 with TRBJ2-1, with 9 bases lining up with TRBD2. The length of the CDR3 is 15 residues. Trimming cost V 1 base and J 5 bases; bases outside gene matches: 4. Germline values: CDR1 SGHRS, CDR2 YFSETQ. In DNA, the CDR3 is TGCGCCAGCAGCTTGATGGCTAGCGGGAACAATGAGCAGTTCTTC. As protein: CASSLMASGNNEQFF.

The CDR3 nucleotides read TGCAGTGCTAGGAACCGGGACACGGAGACCCAGTACTTC. The encoded protein is CSARNRDTETQYF. V usage is TRBV20-1 and J usage is TRBJ2-5; possible D gene TRBD1, 6 bases. There are 13 residues in the CDR3. Germline V gives CDR1 DFQATT, CDR2 SNEGSKA (reference sequence). V was trimmed by 3 bases and J by 5 bases, leaving 13 bases between them.

The CDR3 here is CASIPGGSINEQFF. The CDR3 coding sequence is TGTGCCAGCATCCCCGGGGGAAGCATCAATGAGCAGTTCTTC. V and J are TRBV6-1 and TRBJ2-1; D may be TRBD2 (6 bases). The CDR3 has 14 amino acids. V lost 7 bases and J lost 6, with 16 bases in between. Germline CDR1 is MNHNS and CDR2 is SASEGT.

The chain combines TRBV3-1 with TRBJ1-2; TRBD1 might be the D (6 bases). Trimming removed 4 bases at V and 0 bases at J, with 15 bases between. From germline, CDR1 is LGHDT and CDR2 YNNKEL (reference sequence). The CDR3 runs to 16 residues. Here the CDR3 reads CASSPQGTEANYGYTF. CDR3 DNA sequence: TGTGCCAGCAGCCCCCAGGGGACGGAAGCTAACTATGGCTACACCTTC.

This clonotype was found a few times. This chain uses TRBV20-1 with TRBJ2-5; TRBD2 matches at 8 bases. The length of the CDR3 is 16 residues. Trimming cost V 0 bases and J 4 bases; bases outside gene matches: 10. The germline gives CDR1 DFQATT, CDR2 SNEGSKA (reference sequence). The CDR3 coding sequence is TGCAGTGCTAGAGATCCCCTAGCGGGCGGGTTAGAGACCCAGTACTTC. Translated, it gives CSARDPLAGGLETQYF.

This clonotype showed up many times. The gene calls are TRBV20-1 and TRBJ2-3; possibly TRBD2 for D (6 bases). In germline, CDR1 is DFQATT, CDR2 SNEGSKA (reference sequence). Trimming left V 6 bases short and J 1 base short, with 14 bases between. This CDR3 has 14 residues. The CDR3 DNA is TGCAGTGCCTTTAGCGGCCACCGCACAGATACGCAGTATTTT. Encoded protein: CSAFSGHRTDTQYF.

There are a few counts of this clonotype. V and J are TRBV20-1 and TRBJ1-1; 7 positions match TRBD1. V lost 3 bases and J lost 0; bases outside the gene matches: 7. The CDR3 sequence is 15 residues long. CDR1 DFQATT and CDR2 SNEGSKA come from the germline V gene (reference sequence). CDR3 loop: CSARPLGTVNTEAFF. CDR3 bases: TGCAGTGCTAGGCCCCTCGGGACAGTGAACACTGAAGCTTTCTTT.

This chain joins TRBV5-1 and TRBJ2-1, with D possibly matching TRBD2 (5 bases). Trimming removed 2 bases at V and 0 bases at J, with 21 bases between. CDR1 SGHRS and CDR2 YFSETQ come from the germline V gene. This CDR3 comprises 19 residues. The CDR3 is CASSFGRGGSPSSYNEQFF. CDR3 bases: TGCGCCAGCAGCTTTGGCCGTGGAGGCAGCCCTAGCTCCTACAATGAGCAGTTCTTC.

This chain uses TRBV30 with TRBJ2-6, with D perhaps matching TRBD1 or TRBD2 (6 bases each). CDR3 length: 14 amino acids. Germline CDR1 and CDR2: GTSNPN and SVGIG (reference sequence). Trimming removed 1 base at V and 8 bases at J, with 12 bases between. CDR3 in amino acids: CAWSEGGLTNVLTF. The CDR3 nucleotides are TGTGCCTGGAGTGAAGGGGGGTTGACCAACGTCCTGACTTTC.

This rearrangement joins TRBV20-1 to TRBJ2-4; 8 nucleotides line up with TRBD2. J lost 7 bases, V lost 4 bases, and 6 bases had no gene match. The CDR3 is 13 residues long. Germline assignment: CDR1 DFQATT and CDR2 SNEGSKA (reference sequence). Here the CDR3 reads CSANDRGGNIQYF. In nucleotides, the CDR3 is TGCAGTGCTAACGACCGGGGGGGTAACATTCAGTACTTC.

CDR3 coding DNA: TGTGCCAGCAGCGGCCGGGACAGAAACACTGAAGCTTTCTTT. Protein sequence: CASSGRDRNTEAFF. V and J are TRBV12-3 or TRBV12-4 and TRBJ1-1; TRBD1 matches 7 bases. Trimming took 6 bases from V and 2 from J; bases not matched to a gene: 6. The CDR3 covers 14 residues.

In this sample, this clonotype turned up a few times. The rearrangement uses TRBV12-3 or TRBV12-4 and TRBJ1-2, with D perhaps TRBD1 (6 bases). This CDR3 contains 14 residues. The V and J ends lost 2 bases and 8 bases respectively, with 15 bases between them. The CDR3 nucleotides are TGTGCCAGCAGTTTATCGCGGGGGCAACGGGGCTACACCTTC. Residues: CASSLSRGQRGYTF.

This clonotype was seen a handful of times. The chain carries TRBV20-1 and TRBJ1-6, with TRBD1 identical over 7 bases. The CDR3 consists of 14 residues. Germline V gives CDR1 DFQATT, CDR2 SNEGSKA (reference sequence). The junction had 5 bases not matched to a gene; V was cut back by 0 bases and J by 9 bases. This CDR3 is CSARDRGQISPLHF. CDR3 DNA: TGCAGTGCTAGAGACAGGGGACAGATTTCACCCCTCCACTTT.

This clonotype has a handful of counts. This sequence joins TRBV7-2 and TRBJ2-1; D gene ambiguous. Germline CDR1 and CDR2: SGHTA and FQGNSA. The CDR3 length is 15 residues. V dropped 5 bases and J dropped 3 bases, with 14 bases sitting between them. The CDR3 region is CASSPSSTVYNEQFF. In DNA form, the CDR3 reads TGTGCCAGCAGCCCAAGTAGCACTGTCTACAATGAGCAGTTCTTC.

The rearrangement links TRBV7-9 to TRBJ2-3; D uncertain. V lost 2 bases and J lost 2, with 11 bases in between. From germline, CDR1 is SEHNR and CDR2 FQNEAQ (reference sequence). CDR3 size: 15 residues. CDR3 in DNA: TGTGCCAGCAGCTTACTTGCCCTTGACACAGATACGCAGTATTTT. Translation: CASSLLALDTDTQYF.

This clonotype has a handful of counts. J is TRBJ2-3 and V is TRBV10-1, with TRBD2 matching over 8 bases. V shed 8 bases, J shed 4 bases, and the junction held 8 bases outside the gene matches. CDR1 is WNHNN, CDR2 SYGVQD, per germline (reference sequence). The CDR3 is 14 amino acids. Written as DNA, the CDR3 is TGCGCCAGCGGGAGCGGGAGCTTCTCAGATACGCAGTATTTT. Its protein is CASGSGSFSDTQYF.

A few counts support this clonotype. The V gene is TRBV20-1, the J gene TRBJ2-5, with 12 bases that match TRBD2. J lost 1 base, V lost 3 bases, and 6 bases had no gene match. CDR1 and CDR2 from the germline V gene are DFQATT and SNEGSKA (reference sequence). The CDR3 loop spans 16 amino acids. Here the CDR3 reads CSASSSGGDFQETQYF. The CDR3 DNA follows: TGCAGTGCTAGTTCTAGCGGGGGGGATTTCCAAGAGACCCAGTACTTC.